The entry below gives a single T cell receptor (beta chain) sequence along with its context. The clone's antigen remains unknown. No base quality values were provided; no much bigger clone lies one nucleotide off. The entry originates in a study of T-cell memory formation after mild COVID-19 (dated by TCRdb to the early 2020s). With regard to the full study: TCR sequence clusters from the two donors were found to be largely donor specific. In a couple of donors, T-cell clones that expanded and contracted after mild COVID-19 were tracked by sequencing TCRalpha and TCRbeta repertoires over time. Two young, previously healthy adult volunteers made up the cohort, one male and one female. Overall study results and their limits: The study included only a couple of mild cases, and larger cohorts that include severe cases with pre-infection samples were judged to be necessary. Contracting CD4+ clones were located mainly in the CM and EM memory subsets, whereas CD8+ clones were found to be enriched in EMRA. Some responding clones were found in pre-infection memory, which suggests that pre-existing cross-reactive memory T cells took part in the SARS-CoV-2 response. Clones that contracted from day 15 to 85 showed balanced CD4/CD8 phenotypes, whereas a second wave of clones that expanded from day 15 to 37 leaned towards CD4+. The second-wave clones that peaked on day 37 were not confirmed to be SARS-CoV-2 specific.

Trimmed from V: 0 bases; trimmed from J: 1 base; junction bases lacking a gene match: 9. The CDR3 contains 18 residues, cysteine and phenylalanine counted. Only the CDR3 DNA is retained, 54 bases long and in frame from the first base. The germline V gene (reference sequence) yields LGHDT for CDR1 and YNNKEL for CDR2. The sequencing machine was an Illumina NovaSeq 6000. cDNA libraries for TCRalpha and TCRbeta were prepared by 5'RACE using constant-segment primers, with sample barcodes and unique molecular identifiers added. Trizol reagent was used to extract RNA from every sample. The libraries were amplified in two PCR steps, and the second step added a second sample barcode and Illumina TruSeq adapters. Sequencing of libraries was performed on an Illumina NovaSeq with 2 x 150 bp paired-end reads. Regarding the original processing steps: The reads were demultiplexed and collapsed into UMI-guided consensus sequences using migec v1.2.7. Using mixcr v2.1.11, the UMI consensuses were aligned to TRA and TRB V and J templates and assembled into clonotypes. Clonotypes were classified as expanded or contracted when called significant by both edgeR and NoisET, with noise models trained on biological replicates. For edgeR calls, the thresholds were a false discovery rate-adjusted p below 0.01 and a log2 fold-change of 1. As an exploratory analysis of dynamics, max-normalized trajectories of the 1000 most abundant clonotypes were examined with PCA combined with hierarchical clustering. The CD4 or CD8 phenotype of responding clones was assigned using the separately sequenced CD4+ and CD8+ repertoires. TCRdb took the public reads, trimmed them with fastp at Q25, ran MiXCR for clone calling and kept in-frame beta chains. Every distinct CDR3 protein forms one entry, paired with its most common genes and DNA. The V and J calls come from TCRdb's annotation, not from the publication. This sample holds tens of thousands of distinct CDR3 sequences; over 11% were observed only once. The ten biggest clones cover around 29% of the sample.

Ficoll-Paque density gradient centrifugation was used to isolate PBMCs. The rearrangement joined TRBV3-1 to TRBJ2-7; 10 central nucleotides agree with TRBD2. This clonotype was obtained from an adult woman who had mild COVID-19 (a few samples of this study predate the infection). The sample titles of this study are shuffled in the database, so cell type and time point are left out; the donor was told from shared clones. Sequencing input: PBMCs or a T cell subset sorted from them (not recorded which). The CDR3 amino acid sequence is: CASSQEIGAGGLSYEQYF. The base sequence is TGTGCCAGCAGCCAAGAGATTGGAGCGGGAGGGCTTTCCTACGAGCAGTACTTC.